Following are 18 T cell receptor beta chains from one sample sequenced in a study of radiation and T cells in renal cell carcinoma (dated by TCRdb to the early 2020s). Receptors were amplified or captured by the immunoSEQ multiplex PCR assay. This immuneACCESS table, as held by TCRdb, lists in-frame sequences with V and J called but not all clones. Of the missing ones, under half trace to an unresolved V gene in checked studies; the others have no known cause. The table for this sample lists some 46,000 clones; roughly 85% of them were counted only once. The ten largest clones capture around a quarter of the sample. Read against the paper, the sample's time point label means: blood 4 weeks post-SBRT, at nephrectomy. The treatment or condition label corresponds to: 15 Gy SBRT to primary tumor, nephrectomy 4 weeks later. The sample here was blood, taken from a patient whose treatment included radiotherapy and nephrectomy. The receptors shown here come from a woman between 65 and 79 years old with renal cell carcinoma.

The CDR3 bases are TGTGCCAGCAGCCTTACAGCCACCTACGAGCAGTACTTC. It encodes CASSLTATYEQYF. The chain joins TRBV27 to TRBJ2-7; no definite D call. Germline CDR1 is MNHEY and CDR2 is SMNVEV (reference sequence). Between the trimmed V and J ends, which lost 6 bases and 2 bases, there was a span of 11 bases. This CDR3 is built from 13 residues.

The chain is built from TRBV7-9 and TRBJ1-1; maybe TRBD1 (5 bases). Per the germline V gene, CDR1 is SEHNR and CDR2 is FQNEAQ (reference sequence). The CDR3 consists of 14 residues. V lost 8 bases, J lost 3 bases, and 16 bases lay in between. CDR3 in DNA: TGTGCCAGCGAGGCCCAGGGCGCGGACACTGAAGCTTTCTTT. Its protein product is CASEAQGADTEAFF.

The gene calls are TRBV7-9 and TRBJ1-4; 8 bases fit TRBD1. Germline lookup yields CDR1 SEHNR and CDR2 FQNEAQ (reference sequence). The CDR3 runs to 14 residues. V lost 3 bases to trimming and J lost 6 bases; unmatched junction nucleotides: 3. This CDR3 is CASSLTGADEKLFF. CDR3 sequence (DNA): TGTGCCAGCAGCTTGACAGGGGCGGATGAAAAACTGTTTTTT.

This clone has just a few counts. This chain connects TRBV9 to TRBJ2-5; D unclear. The V gene's germline CDR1 is SGDLS and CDR2 YYNGEE. The V and J ends lost 2 bases and 2 bases respectively, with 10 bases between them. The CDR3 covers 14 residues. The CDR3 region is CASSVSRSQETQYF. The CDR3 nucleotides are TGTGCCAGCAGCGTGTCCAGGAGTCAAGAGACCCAGTACTTC. Full variable domain (remainder filled in from reference TRBV9 and TRBJ2-5): DSGVTQTPKHLITATGQRVTLRCSPRSGDLSVYWYQQSLDQGLQFLIQYYNGEERAKGNILERFSAQQFPDLHSELNLSSLELGDSALYFCASSVSRSQETQYFGPGTRLLVL.

This chain connects TRBV5-1 to TRBJ2-1; D perhaps matches TRBD1 (6 bases). The CDR3 has 14 amino acids. The germline gives CDR1 SGHRS, CDR2 YFSETQ. The V end was cut by 5 bases, the J end by 4 bases, with 13 bases between. This CDR3 is CASSLAGEYNEQFF. The CDR3 nucleotides read TGCGCCAGCAGTCTTGCAGGGGAGTACAATGAGCAGTTCTTC.

The table lists this clone with a count of one. V gene TRBV7-7 combines with J gene TRBJ2-2; D gene ambiguous. The V end lost 3 bases, the J end lost 4 bases, and 3 bases lay between the germline ends. Germline CDR1 and CDR2: SSHAT and FNYEAQ (reference sequence). The CDR3 has 12 residues. The CDR3 bases are TGTGCCAGCAGCTTTGGCACCGGGGAGCTGTTTTTT. Encoded protein: CASSFGTGELFF.

The chain is built from TRBV6-6 and TRBJ2-3; 7 nucleotides agree with TRBD2. V shed 5 bases and J 6 bases; nucleotides not matched to a gene: 8. CDR1 MNHNY and CDR2 SVGAGI come from the germline V gene (reference sequence). This CDR3 contains 14 residues. The CDR3 region has the DNA TGTGCCAGCAGTCTGAGCGGGACTACCGATACGCAGTATTTT. Its translation is CASSLSGTTDTQYF.

This clone appeared a few times. V and J are TRBV5-6 and TRBJ2-1; D gene unclear. CDR1 and CDR2 from the germline V gene are SGHDT and YYEEEE. The CDR3 is 11 amino acids. Trimming pared 4 bases from V and 8 bases from J, leaving 7 bases between. CDR3 region: CASSKSHEQFF. CDR3 in DNA: TGTGCCAGCAGCAAAAGCCATGAGCAGTTCTTC.

V is TRBV6-6 and J is TRBJ2-7, with D unresolved. The V end was cut by 6 bases, the J end by 3 bases, with 12 bases between. The CDR3 is made up of 13 amino acids. Germline assignment: CDR1 MNHNY and CDR2 SVGAGI (reference sequence). The CDR3 bases are TGTGCCAGCAGGCCTACAGCCCTCTACGAGCAGTACTTC. Translated: CASRPTALYEQYF.

This chain connects TRBV10-3 to TRBJ2-3, with TRBD1 matching 8 bases. The CDR3 covers 16 residues. The germline V gene has CDR1 ENHRY and CDR2 SYGVKD. The V gene end was trimmed by 8 bases and the J gene end by 4 bases; junction bases not matched to a gene: 14. This CDR3 reads CAIGTGGGIFADTQYF. CDR3 bases: TGTGCCATCGGGACAGGAGGGGGGATATTCGCAGATACGCAGTATTTT.

The V gene is TRBV18, the J gene TRBJ1-1; possibly TRBD1 for D (5 bases). The ends were cut back, 3 bases at V and 5 bases at J, with 13 bases in the middle. Germline V gene sequence: CDR1 KGHSH, CDR2 LQKENI. The CDR3 length is 14 residues. This CDR3 is CASSPGEGTTEAFF. CDR3 bases: TGTGCCAGCTCACCTGGGGAGGGGACGACTGAAGCTTTCTTT. The full variable domain, its missing parts supplied by reference TRBV18 and TRBJ1-1, is NAGVMQNPRHLVRRRGQEARLRCSPMKGHSHVYWYRQLPEEGLKFMVYLQKENIIDESGMPKERFSAEFPKEGPSILRIQQVVRGDSAAYFCASSPGEGTTEAFFGQGTRLTVV.

The chain carries TRBV7-9 and TRBJ2-2; D is ambiguous. Germline assignment: CDR1 SEHNR and CDR2 FQNEAQ (reference sequence). The CDR3 is 15 residues long. V lost 3 bases and J lost 1, with 9 bases in between. CDR3 sequence reads: CASSLMAGNTGELFF. The CDR3 DNA is TGTGCCAGCAGCTTGATGGCAGGGAACACCGGGGAGCTGTTTTTT.

The chain recombines TRBV5-1 with TRBJ2-7; D gene ambiguous. This CDR3 is 14 amino acids long. The V end lost 0 bases, the J end lost 0 bases, and 7 bases lay between the germline ends. Germline V lookup: CDR1 SGHRS, CDR2 YFSETQ. The CDR3 loop reads CASSLEYNSYEQYF. The CDR3 region has the DNA TGCGCCAGCAGCTTGGAATACAACTCCTACGAGCAGTACTTC.

The count of this clone is one. V and J are TRBV25-1 and TRBJ2-7; D not resolved. Germline V gives CDR1 MGHDK, CDR2 SYGVNS. This CDR3 has 10 amino acids. V lost 4 bases to trimming and J lost 6 bases, with 4 bases between them. The CDR3 region is CASSAGEQYF. DNA for the CDR3: TGTGCCAGCAGTGCGGGCGAGCAGTACTTC.

The J gene is TRBJ2-7, the V gene TRBV5-1; 9 bases fit TRBD2. The CDR3 runs to 15 residues. The J segment lost 0 bases and the V segment lost 5 bases, leaving 6 bases of the junction unmatched. Germline CDR1 SGHRS, CDR2 YFSETQ. The CDR3 region is CASRRGGGASYEQYF. CDR3 coding DNA: TGCGCCAGCAGACGAGGCGGGGGGGCCTCCTACGAGCAGTACTTC.

The genes are TRBV9 and TRBJ2-1, with 11 bases aligning to TRBD2. The CDR3 has 15 amino acids. Germline V CDR1 and CDR2: SGDLS, YYNGEE. Trimming at V came to 2 bases and at J to 6 bases, leaving 4 bases not matched to a gene. This CDR3 reads CASSVLAGGGNEQFF. In nucleotides, the CDR3 is TGTGCCAGCAGCGTCCTAGCGGGAGGCGGCAATGAGCAGTTCTTC. Complete variable domain (other parts from reference TRBV9 and TRBJ2-1): DSGVTQTPKHLITATGQRVTLRCSPRSGDLSVYWYQQSLDQGLQFLIQYYNGEERAKGNILERFSAQQFPDLHSELNLSSLELGDSALYFCASSVLAGGGNEQFFGPGTRLTVL.

The chain is built from TRBV5-6 and TRBJ2-5; 8 positions match TRBD2. Germline V CDR1 and CDR2: SGHDT, YYEEEE. The CDR3 runs to 15 residues. Trimming took 0 bases from V and 1 from J; bases not matched to a gene: 2. The CDR3 is CASSLAGGAQETQYF. The CDR3 DNA follows: TGTGCCAGCAGCTTGGCGGGGGGGGCCCAAGAGACCCAGTACTTC. Complete variable domain (other parts from reference TRBV5-6 and TRBJ2-5): DAGVTQSPTHLIKTRGQQVTLRCSPKSGHDTVSWYQQALGQGPQFIFQYYEEEERQRGNFPDRFSGHQFPNYSSELNVNALLLGDSALYLCASSLAGGAQETQYFGPGTRLLVL.

The chain uses TRBV19 and TRBJ2-3; TRBD1 aligns across 8 bases. This CDR3 region has 15 residues. The germline CDR1 and CDR2 sequences are LNHDA and SQIVND (reference sequence). V lost 6 bases to trimming and J lost 5 bases; unmatched junction nucleotides: 10. The CDR3 spells CASRPAGGRGDTQYF. DNA for the CDR3: TGTGCCAGTAGACCAGCAGGGGGCAGGGGAGATACGCAGTATTTT.